The 10 T cell receptor beta chains listed next were all sequenced from one sample in a study of cytomegalovirus exposure and HLA in healthy donors. The PCR ran on 60 Vbeta and 13 Jbeta primers. Profiling relied on immunoSEQ multiplex PCR, and the TCRdb table lists in-frame clones only, not all of them. The sample carries about 97,000 clones, 75% recorded once. The source material was PBMCs. The source of these receptors is a man in his fifties or sixties in good health and CMV-seronegative.

V usage is TRBV5-1 and J usage is TRBJ2-7; TRBD1 matches at 9 bases. The germline V gene encodes CDR1 SGHRS and CDR2 YFSETQ. Trimming took 2 bases from V and 4 from J; bases not matched to a gene: 4. This CDR3 has 14 amino acids. The CDR3 nucleotides are TGCGCCAGCAGCTTAACAGGGGGCCGGTACGAGCAGTACTTC. Residues: CASSLTGGRYEQYF.

As to this clone: The identical CDR3 is also encoded by other nucleotide sequences in the sample. The genes are TRBV7-3 and TRBJ2-3; tentative D call: TRBD2 (6 bases). The germline gives CDR1 SGHTA, CDR2 FQGTGA. Trimming took off 0 bases at V and 1 base at J, with 8 bases between the two ends. The CDR3 extends over 15 amino acids. The CDR3: CASSLTSGRTDTQYF. CDR3 bases: TGTGCCAGCAGCTTAACTAGCGGACGCACAGATACGCAGTATTTT.

The V call is TRBV6-5, the J call TRBJ2-1; the D is unclear. The length of the CDR3 is 15 residues. The V gene lost 2 bases and the J gene lost 6 bases, with 14 bases spanning the gap. CDR1 is MNHEY and CDR2 is SVGAGI in the germline V gene. The DNA of the CDR3 is TGTGCCAGCAGTTACGACCTAGTTTCATCCAATGAGCAGTTCTTC. Residues: CASSYDLVSSNEQFF.

The rearrangement uses TRBV7-8 and TRBJ2-5; TRBD2 agrees at 8 bases. The CDR3 sequence is 14 residues long. Germline V CDR1 and CDR2: SGHVS, FQNEAQ. The junction had 5 bases not matched to a gene; V was cut back by 6 bases and J by 2 bases. DNA for the CDR3: TGTGCCAGCAGAAGTAGCGGGGTACAAGAGACCCAGTACTTC. Protein sequence: CASRSSGVQETQYF.

The chain recombines TRBV7-2 with TRBJ2-5, with 8 bases identical to TRBD2. The CDR3 length is 13 residues. Germline V gene lookup returns CDR1 SGHTA and CDR2 FQGNSA. J lost 5 bases, V lost 6 bases, and 5 bases had no gene match. CDR3 bases: TGTGCCAGCAGTTTGACTAGCGCGGAGACCCAGTACTTC. This sequence encodes CASSLTSAETQYF.

V is TRBV10-1 and J is TRBJ2-7, with D perhaps matching TRBD2 (6 bases). Germline loops: CDR1 WNHNN, CDR2 SYGVQD (reference sequence). Between the trimmed V and J ends, which lost 3 bases and 6 bases, there was a span of 15 bases. The CDR3 contains 14 residues. CDR3 protein: CASSEGGVVSEQYF. CDR3 coding DNA: TGCGCCAGCAGTGAAGGAGGGGTGGTAAGCGAGCAGTACTTC.

The chain recombines TRBV4-2 with TRBJ2-2, with 8 positions matching TRBD2. Per germline, CDR1 LGHNA and CDR2 YNFKEQ. Losses at the gene ends were 4 bases for V and 0 bases for J; bases not matched to a gene: 4. The CDR3 covers 16 residues. The CDR3 here is CASSRTSGANTGELFF. In DNA, the CDR3 is TGTGCCAGCAGCCGAACTAGCGGAGCGAACACCGGGGAGCTGTTTTTT.

The genes are TRBV6-4 and TRBJ1-5; 9 nucleotides agree with TRBD1. CDR1 is MRHNA, CDR2 SNTAGT, per germline. The V gene end was trimmed by 9 bases and the J gene end by 4 bases; junction bases not matched to a gene: 10. The CDR3 is made up of 15 amino acids. CDR3 DNA sequence: TGTGCCAGTTCCTCCGGGACAGGGCCAAATCAGCCCCAGCATTTT. Translation: CASSSGTGPNQPQHF.

This chain joins TRBV6-1 and TRBJ1-1, with 9 nucleotides matching TRBD1. The CDR3 sequence is 15 residues long. Germline V gene lookup returns CDR1 MNHNS and CDR2 SASEGT. Germline trimming cut 6 bases from V and 4 bases from J; bases unmatched to any gene: 9. The CDR3 protein is CASSAHRGQGTEAFF. DNA for the CDR3: TGTGCCAGCAGCGCACACAGGGGGCAAGGCACTGAAGCTTTCTTT.

J is TRBJ2-3 and V is TRBV11-2; 13 bases agree with TRBD2. This CDR3 region has 17 residues. CDR1 SGHAT and CDR2 FQNNGV come from the germline V gene. The J segment lost 4 bases and the V segment lost 2 bases, leaving 6 bases of the junction unmatched. Here the CDR3 DNA reads TGTGCCAGCAGCTTAAGGACTAGCGGGGGTAGCGCAGATACGCAGTATTTT. It specifies CASSLRTSGGSADTQYF.